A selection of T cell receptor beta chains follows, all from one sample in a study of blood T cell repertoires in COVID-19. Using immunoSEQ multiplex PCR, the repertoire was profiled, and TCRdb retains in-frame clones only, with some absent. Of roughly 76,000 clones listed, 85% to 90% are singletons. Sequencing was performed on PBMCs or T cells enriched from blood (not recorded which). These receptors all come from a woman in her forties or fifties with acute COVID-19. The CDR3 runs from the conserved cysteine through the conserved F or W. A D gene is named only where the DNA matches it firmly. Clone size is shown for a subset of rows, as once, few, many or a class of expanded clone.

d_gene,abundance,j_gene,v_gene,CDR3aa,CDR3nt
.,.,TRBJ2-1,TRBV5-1,CASSLTQLAAEQFF,TGCGCCAGCAGCTTAACCCAACTAGCAGCTGAGCAGTTCTTC
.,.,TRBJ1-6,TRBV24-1,CATRQVGPRSYNSPLHF,TGTGCCACCCGTCAGGTGGGGCCCCGCTCCTATAATTCACCCCTCCACTTT
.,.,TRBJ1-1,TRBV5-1,CASIDEVLTEAFF,TGCGCCAGCATAGATGAGGTTCTGACTGAAGCTTTCTTT
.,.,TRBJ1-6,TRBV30,CAWSRGSNYNSPLHF,TGTGCCTGGAGTCGGGGGAGCAACTATAATTCACCCCTCCACTTT
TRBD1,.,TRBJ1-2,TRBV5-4,CASSSGTGDGYGYTF,TGTGCCAGCAGCTCTGGGACAGGGGATGGCTATGGCTACACCTTC
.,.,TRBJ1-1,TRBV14,CASSQIRNTEAFF,TGTGCCAGCAGCCAAATCCGTAACACTGAAGCTTTCTTT
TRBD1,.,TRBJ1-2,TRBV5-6,CASSAAGGYGYTF,TGTGCCAGCAGCGCCGCAGGGGGCTATGGCTACACCTTC
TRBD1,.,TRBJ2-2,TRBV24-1,CATSDLAGGLTGELFF,TGTGCCACCAGTGATTTGGCAGGGGGCCTCACCGGGGAGCTGTTTTTT
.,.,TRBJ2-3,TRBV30,CAWSSGADTQYF,TGTGCCTGGAGTAGCGGCGCAGATACGCAGTATTTT
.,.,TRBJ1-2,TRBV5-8,CASSLANRMIYGYTF,TGTGCCAGCAGCTTGGCCAACAGGATGATCTATGGCTACACCTTC
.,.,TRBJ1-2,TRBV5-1,CASSSGEGSYGYTF,TGCGCCAGCAGCTCCGGGGAGGGAAGCTATGGCTACACCTTC
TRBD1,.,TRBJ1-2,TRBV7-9,CASSSRQGTSNYGYTF,TGTGCCAGCAGCTCACGACAGGGGACGTCTAACTATGGCTACACCTTC
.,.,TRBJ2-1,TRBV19,CASSPGHQPGNEQFF,TGTGCCAGTAGTCCGGGACACCAACCGGGCAATGAGCAGTTCTTC
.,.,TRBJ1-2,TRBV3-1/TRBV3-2,CASSRSPRAGDYGYTF,TGTGCCAGCAGCCGAAGCCCTCGTGCGGGAGACTATGGCTACACCTTC
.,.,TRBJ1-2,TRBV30,CAWSLPGGGYGYTF,TGTGCCTGGAGTCTCCCGGGGGGGGGCTATGGCTACACCTTC
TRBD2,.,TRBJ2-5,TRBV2,CASSEGLAGPQETQYF,TGTGCCAGCAGTGAAGGACTAGCGGGACCCCAAGAGACCCAGTACTTC
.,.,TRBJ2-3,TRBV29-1,CSVEGNRGGTDTQYF,TGCAGCGTTGAGGGGAACAGGGGGGGAACAGATACGCAGTATTTT
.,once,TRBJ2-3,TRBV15,CATTGGRGTDTQYF,TGTGCCACCACCGGGGGACGGGGCACAGATACGCAGTATTTT
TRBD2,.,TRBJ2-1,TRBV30,CAWRGRLALYNEQFF,TGTGCCTGGAGGGGCCGACTAGCGCTCTACAATGAGCAGTTCTTC
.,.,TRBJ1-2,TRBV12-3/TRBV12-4,CASSVAGGYTF,TGTGCCAGCAGCGTAGCCGGCGGCTACACCTTC
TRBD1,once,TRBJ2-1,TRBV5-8,CASSRQGSSYNEQFF,TGTGCCAGCAGCCGACAGGGGAGCTCCTACAATGAGCAGTTCTTC
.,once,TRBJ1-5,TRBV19,CASTVTGSIYSNQPQHF,TGTGCCAGTACTGTGACAGGTTCCATCTATAGCAATCAGCCCCAGCATTTT
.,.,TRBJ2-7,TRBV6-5,CASSYSKRHEQYF,TGTGCCAGCAGTTACTCGAAGCGCCACGAGCAGTACTTC
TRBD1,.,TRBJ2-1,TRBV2,CASSLGQGAFNEQFF,TGTGCCAGCAGCCTAGGACAGGGGGCGTTTAATGAGCAGTTCTTC
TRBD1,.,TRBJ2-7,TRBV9,CASSAGGAYEQYF,TGTGCCAGCAGCGCAGGGGGAGCCTACGAGCAGTACTTC
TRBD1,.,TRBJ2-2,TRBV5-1,CASSRTGETGELFF,TGCGCCAGCAGCCGGACAGGGGAAACCGGGGAGCTGTTTTTT
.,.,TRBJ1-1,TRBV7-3,CASSSTGSFTEAFF,TGTGCCAGCAGCTCCACTGGGAGCTTCACTGAAGCTTTCTTT
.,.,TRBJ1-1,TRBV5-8,CASSLGADQAADTEAFF,TGTGCCAGCAGCTTAGGGGCCGACCAGGCGGCGGACACTGAAGCTTTCTTT
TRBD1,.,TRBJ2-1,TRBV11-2,CASSRIGTAYNEQFF,TGTGCCAGCAGCCGTATCGGGACAGCCTACAATGAGCAGTTCTTC
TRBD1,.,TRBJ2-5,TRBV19,CASSPHPRQGQETQYF,TGTGCCAGTAGTCCCCACCCCCGACAGGGTCAAGAGACCCAGTACTTC
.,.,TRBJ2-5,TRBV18,CASSSVAETQYF,TGTGCCAGCTCCAGCGTGGCGGAGACCCAGTACTTC
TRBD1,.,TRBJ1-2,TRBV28,CASSPSGTGSNYGYTF,TGTGCCAGCAGTCCCTCCGGGACAGGGTCGAACTATGGCTACACCTTC
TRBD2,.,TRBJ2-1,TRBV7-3,CASSLMPLASEQFF,TGTGCCAGCAGCTTAATGCCACTAGCGAGTGAGCAGTTCTTC
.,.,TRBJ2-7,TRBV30,CAWSKGGDEQYF,TGTGCCTGGAGTAAGGGGGGGGATGAGCAGTACTTC
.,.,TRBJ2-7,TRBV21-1,CASSKRAYEQYF,TGTGCCAGCAGCAAACGGGCCTACGAGCAGTACTTC
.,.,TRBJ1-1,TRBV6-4,CASSEEGIPNTEAFF,TGTGCCAGCAGCGAGGAGGGCATTCCGAACACTGAAGCTTTCTTT
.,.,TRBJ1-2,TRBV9,CASGGQSYYGYTF,TGTGCCAGCGGAGGACAGTCCTACTATGGCTACACCTTC
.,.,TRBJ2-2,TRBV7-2,CASTQGNTGELFF,TGTGCCAGCACCCAGGGGAACACCGGGGAGCTGTTTTTT
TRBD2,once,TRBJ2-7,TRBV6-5,CASRSHGTSSYEQYF,TGTGCCAGCAGGTCCCACGGGACTAGCAGCTACGAGCAGTACTTC
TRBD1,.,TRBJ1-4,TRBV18,CASSPGQEGEKLFF,TGTGCCAGCTCACCAGGACAGGAGGGTGAAAAACTGTTTTTT
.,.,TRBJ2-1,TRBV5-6,CASSLKAAIAFGEQFF,TGTGCCAGCAGCCTAAAGGCAGCCATAGCCTTTGGTGAGCAGTTCTTC
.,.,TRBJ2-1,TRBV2,CASSVRRDNEQFF,TGTGCCAGCAGTGTACGAAGAGACAATGAGCAGTTCTTC
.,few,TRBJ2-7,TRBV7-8,CASGPPRGSSYEQYF,TGTGCCAGCGGTCCCCCTCGGGGGAGCTCCTACGAGCAGTACTTC
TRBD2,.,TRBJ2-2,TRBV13,CASSLRREFAGELFF,TGTGCCAGCAGCTTAAGGCGGGAGTTCGCCGGGGAGCTGTTTTTT
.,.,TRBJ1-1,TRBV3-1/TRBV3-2,CASGRGRGNTEAFF,TGTGCCAGCGGGAGGGGCAGGGGGAACACTGAAGCTTTCTTT
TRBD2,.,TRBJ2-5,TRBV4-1,CASSLGLAGGPRETQYF,TGCGCCAGCAGCCTGGGACTAGCGGGAGGGCCCCGCGAGACCCAGTACTTC
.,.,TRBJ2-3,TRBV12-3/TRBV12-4,CASETGSHTQYF,TGTGCCAGCGAAACAGGGTCCCATACGCAGTATTTT
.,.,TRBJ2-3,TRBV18,CASSLLSTDTQYF,TGTGCCAGCTCACTCCTTAGCACAGATACGCAGTATTTT
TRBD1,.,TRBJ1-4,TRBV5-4,CASSLAGQSNEKLFF,TGTGCCAGCAGCTTGGCGGGACAGAGTAATGAAAAACTGTTTTTT
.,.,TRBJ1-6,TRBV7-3,CASSYQGNSPLHF,TGTGCCAGCAGCTACCAGGGTAATTCACCCCTCCACTTT
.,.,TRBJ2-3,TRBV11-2,CASSGAPPDTQYF,TGTGCCAGCAGCGGGGCCCCGCCAGATACGCAGTATTTT
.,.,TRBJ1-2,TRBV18,CASSPPGLRGGYTF,TGTGCCAGCTCACCACCGGGACTGAGGGGTGGCTACACCTTC
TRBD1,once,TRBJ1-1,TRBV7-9,CASSPGQGGTEAFF,TGTGCCAGCAGCCCCGGACAGGGAGGAACTGAAGCTTTCTTT
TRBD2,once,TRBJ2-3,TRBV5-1,CASSPGLAGGLFLDTQYF,TGCGCCAGCAGCCCGGGACTAGCGGGAGGGCTTTTCTTAGATACGCAGTATTTT
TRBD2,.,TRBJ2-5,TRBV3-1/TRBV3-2,CASSQARTRQETQYF,TGTGCCAGCAGCCAAGCACGGACTAGACAAGAGACCCAGTACTTC